One sample yielded the 15 T cell receptor beta chains listed below, sequenced in a study of blood T cell repertoires in COVID-19. Sequencing used immunoSEQ multiplex PCR; TCRdb keeps in-frame clones, though not all of them. The table has hundreds of thousands of clones, nearly 90% seen once. Sequencing input: PBMCs or T cells enriched from blood (not recorded which). These receptors all stem from a woman between 18 and 29 years old with acute COVID-19.

This sequence joins TRBV2 and TRBJ1-2; a weak D match, TRBD1 (5 bases). Germline CDR1 reads SNHLY; CDR2 reads FYNNEI. This CDR3 has 12 residues. V was trimmed by 8 bases and J by 13 bases, leaving 20 bases between them. CDR3 nucleotides: TGTGCCAGCTTGGGACTGATCGAGAGGTGCACCTTC. Translated: CASLGLIERCTF.

The chain is built from TRBV19 and TRBJ1-4; D remains ambiguous. This CDR3 is 15 amino acids long. The V end lost 4 bases, the J end lost 0 bases, and 9 bases lay between the germline ends. The germline V gene encodes CDR1 LNHDA and CDR2 SQIVND (reference sequence). CDR3 loop: CASSRRLATNEKLFF. The CDR3 nucleotides read TGTGCCAGTAGTAGGCGACTTGCAACTAATGAAAAACTGTTTTTT.

CDR3 loop: CASSPPGQGRNQPQHF. CDR3 in DNA: TGTGCCAGCAGCCCACCGGGACAGGGTCGCAATCAGCCCCAGCATTTT. The chain uses TRBV28 and TRBJ1-5; 9 bases are a match to TRBD1. V lost 6 bases, J lost 2 bases, and 8 bases stayed unmatched. CDR1 is MDHEN, CDR2 SYDVKM, per germline. The CDR3 is 16 amino acids.

This clone was counted a single time. This chain uses TRBV27 with TRBJ1-5; D ambiguous. The CDR3 extends over 13 amino acids. CDR1 is MNHEY, CDR2 SMNVEV, per germline (reference sequence). Trimming took 2 bases from V and 8 from J, leaving 10 bases between them. This CDR3 is CASSLRGYKPQHF. In DNA, the CDR3 is TGTGCCAGCAGTTTACGAGGATATAAGCCCCAGCATTTT.

The chain is built from TRBV5-4 and TRBJ2-2; possible D gene TRBD2, 6 bases. V lost 1 base and J 6 bases, leaving 16 bases between the germline ends. The CDR3 loop spans 16 amino acids. CDR1 and CDR2 from the germline V gene are SGHNT and YYREEE (reference sequence). The CDR3 coding sequence is TGTGCCAGCAGCTTGTCGGCAGGGTGGGGGGCCGGGGAGCTGTTTTTT. It yields the protein CASSLSAGWGAGELFF.

In the case of this clone: Other nucleotide sequences in the sample specify the same CDR3. This chain uses TRBV5-4 with TRBJ2-5; 10 bases line up with TRBD2. Losses at the gene ends were 4 bases for V and 4 bases for J; bases not matched to a gene: 4. The germline V gene has CDR1 SGHNT and CDR2 YYREEE (reference sequence). The CDR3 totals 14 residues. The CDR3 is CASSLAGVGETQYF. In nucleotides, the CDR3 is TGTGCCAGCAGCCTAGCGGGAGTGGGAGAGACCCAGTACTTC. Based on the CDR3 plus reference TRBV5-4 and TRBJ2-5, the full variable domain is ETGVTQSPTHLIKTRGQQVTLRCSSQSGHNTVSWYQQALGQGPQFIFQYYREEENGRGNFPPRFSGLQFPNYSSELNVNALELDDSALYLCASSLAGVGETQYFGPGTRLLVL.

The rearrangement links TRBV9 to TRBJ1-5; possibly TRBD1 for D (5 bases). Germline CDR1 SGDLS, CDR2 YYNGEE. Trimming shortened V by 3 bases and J by 0 bases, and 16 bases separated the two germline ends. The CDR3 loop spans 17 amino acids. The CDR3 coding sequence is TGTGCCAGCAGCGCAGGCGGGACCGCCTCTAGCAATCAGCCCCAGCATTTT. This translates into CASSAGGTASSNQPQHF.

CDR3 nucleotides: TGTGCCAGCAGCGTCAGGGGAGCAAACACTGAAGCTTTCTTT. Translated: CASSVRGANTEAFF. The rearrangement links TRBV9 to TRBJ1-1; perhaps TRBD1 as D (6 bases). V shed 2 bases and J shed 2 bases, with 10 bases lying between them. CDR1 and CDR2 from the germline V gene are SGDLS and YYNGEE. The CDR3 has 14 amino acids.

The V and J genes are TRBV30 and TRBJ2-2; 7 nucleotides agree with TRBD1. Trimming took 6 bases from V and 1 from J; bases not matched to a gene: 5. Looked up from germline, CDR1 is GTSNPN and CDR2 is SVGIG (reference sequence). The length of the CDR3 is 14 residues. This CDR3 reads CACLRDRNTGELFF. CDR3 sequence (DNA): TGTGCCTGCCTACGGGACAGGAACACCGGGGAGCTGTTTTTT.

V usage is TRBV6-5 and J usage is TRBJ1-4, with 7 bases aligning to TRBD1. The CDR3 consists of 15 residues. The V and J ends lost 4 bases and 4 bases, in that order; junction bases with no gene match: 6. Germline V CDR1 and CDR2: MNHEY, SVGAGI. CDR3 bases: TGTGCCAGCAGTTTCGAGGGACAGAGTAATGAAAAACTGTTTTTT. Amino acids: CASSFEGQSNEKLFF.

The DNA of the CDR3 is TGTGCCAGCAGCCTCCGAGGGACTAACACTGAAGCTTTCTTT. It codes for CASSLRGTNTEAFF. The chain joins TRBV5-6 to TRBJ1-1; TRBD1 is a possible D gene (5 bases). CDR1 is SGHDT, CDR2 YYEEEE, per germline. With 4 bases removed from V and 2 bases from J, the gap between germline ends came to 12 bases. The CDR3 totals 14 residues.

As DNA, the CDR3 is TGTGCCATCAGCGCCCAGGGGGGACAAACCCCCTATGGCTACACCTTC. It specifies CAISAQGGQTPYGYTF. The rearrangement links TRBV10-3 to TRBJ1-2; 7 bases align to TRBD1. This CDR3 is 16 amino acids long. Trimming at V came to 6 bases and at J to 4 bases, leaving 14 bases not matched to a gene. The germline CDR1 and CDR2 sequences are ENHRY and SYGVKD.

V and J are TRBV10-3 and TRBJ1-5; perhaps TRBD1 as D (6 bases). CDR3 length equals 15 residues. Trimming took off 0 bases at V and 6 bases at J, with 12 bases between the two ends. Germline CDR1 is ENHRY and CDR2 is SYGVKD. The CDR3 reads CAISESSGAGQPQHF. The CDR3 DNA sequence: TGTGCCATCAGTGAGTCGTCAGGGGCCGGTCAGCCCCAGCATTTT.

V usage is TRBV28 and J usage is TRBJ2-1; TRBD2 matches 13 bases. The V and J ends lost 4 bases and 2 bases, in that order; junction bases with no gene match: 8. This CDR3 is built from 18 residues. The germline V gene has CDR1 MDHEN and CDR2 SYDVKM. CDR3 protein: CASSSPGTSGTTYNEQFF. The CDR3 DNA sequence: TGTGCCAGCAGTTCCCCCGGGACTAGCGGGACCACCTACAATGAGCAGTTCTTC.

This clone was detected a few times. The CDR3 is CASSPWDRGDTEAFF. CDR3 DNA sequence: TGTGCCAGTAGCCCCTGGGACAGGGGTGACACTGAAGCTTTCTTT. The chain joins TRBV19 to TRBJ1-1; 10 nucleotides line up with TRBD1. CDR1 is LNHDA, CDR2 SQIVND, per germline (reference sequence). V was clipped by 6 bases and J by 3 bases; unmatched bases: 7. The CDR3 covers 15 residues. The full variable domain, in which reference TRBV19 and TRBJ1-1 provide the parts outside the CDR3, is DGGITQSPKYLFRKEGQNVTLSCEQNLNHDAMYWYRQDPGQGLRLIYYSQIVNDFQKGDIAEGYSVSREKKESFPLTVTSAQKNPTAFYLCASSPWDRGDTEAFFGQGTRLTVV.